These T cell receptor beta chains were read from a single sample in a study of blood T cell repertoires in COVID-19. Profiled with immunoSEQ multiplex PCR; TCRdb holds only in-frame clones, not every one. The sample records about 200,000 clones, about 85% being singletons. The sequencing sample was made of PBMCs or T cells enriched from blood (not recorded which). The receptors shown here come from a man in his forties or fifties who had recovered from COVID-19. The CDR3 runs from the conserved cysteine through the conserved F or W. A D gene is named only where the DNA matches it firmly. Part of the rows lack a size; the others show once, few, many or a class for expanded clones.

j_call v_call clone_size d_call cdr3_nt cdr3_aa
TRBJ2-7 TRBV27 - - TGTGCCAGCAGTTACTCCCGGGTCTCCTACGAGCAGTACTTC CASSYSRVSYEQYF
TRBJ1-3 TRBV9 - TRBD1 TGTGCCAGCAGCTTCGGACAGGGGGGTGGAAACACCATATATTTT CASSFGQGGGNTIYF
TRBJ2-7 TRBV1 - - TGCACCAGCAGCCAAGATCTAAGACTAGCGGGATTTAGGTACGAGCAGTACTTC CTSSQDLRLAGFRYEQYF
TRBJ2-7 TRBV27 - - TGTGCCAGCAGTTTAGTCAGGGTTTCCGAGCAGTACTTC CASSLVRVSEQYF
TRBJ2-7 TRBV27 - TRBD2 TGTGCCAGCAGTTCCCGGGAGGTGTCCTACGAGCAGTACTTC CASSSREVSYEQYF
TRBJ1-1 TRBV14 few - TGTGCCAGCAGCCAAGATCCAGGTCAGTTAGTTGAAGCTTTCTTT CASSQDPGQLVEAFF
TRBJ2-7 TRBV5-1 - - TGCGCCAGCAGCTTTTACAGGAACTACGAGCAGTACTTC CASSFYRNYEQYF
TRBJ1-2 TRBV4-1 - - TGCGCCAGCAGCCAAGTACGGCGGGCCGGCTACACCTTC CASSQVRRAGYTF
TRBJ1-4 TRBV5-1 once TRBD1 TGCGCCAGCAGCTCAGGGGGCGGGCCTAATGAAAAACTGTTTTTT CASSSGGGPNEKLFF
TRBJ1-2 TRBV30 - - TGTGCCTGGGGGCAGGGGAATGGCTACACCTTC CAWGQGNGYTF
TRBJ2-1 TRBV12-3/TRBV12-4 - - TGTGCCAGCAGTTTAGCTAGGGGCAATGAGCAGTTCTTC CASSLARGNEQFF
TRBJ2-7 TRBV19 - - TGTGCCAGTAGTATTAACTCCCCAGGGGATTACGAGCAGTACTTC CASSINSPGDYEQYF
TRBJ1-3 TRBV6-1 - - TGTGCCAGCAGTGAAGACAGCTCTGGAAACACCATATATTTT CASSEDSSGNTIYF
TRBJ1-2 TRBV28 once - TGTGCCAGCAACCAGGCTAACTATGGCTACACCTTC CASNQANYGYTF
TRBJ2-7 TRBV11-3 - - TGTGCCAGCAGCTCGGGACAACACGAGCAGTACTTC CASSSGQHEQYF
TRBJ2-7 TRBV5-6 - - TGTGCCAGCAGCTTTAGAGGGAGGAGCTCCTACGAGCAGTACTTC CASSFRGRSSYEQYF
TRBJ1-6 TRBV30 few TRBD1 TGTGCCCTCCTGGGACAGGGGACGACCCTCCACTTT CALLGQGTTLHF
TRBJ1-2 TRBV19 few - TGTGCCAGTACCCCCCCCGACAGGCACTATGGCTACACCTTC CASTPPDRHYGYTF
TRBJ2-2 TRBV9 - TRBD2 TGTGCCAGCAGCGTGTGGGACTACTACACCGGGGAGCTGTTTTTT CASSVWDYYTGELFF
TRBJ1-5 TRBV4-1 - TRBD1 TGCGCCAGCAGCCAAGGGGACAGGGATAATCAGCCCCAGCATTTT CASSQGDRDNQPQHF
TRBJ2-2 TRBV19 once TRBD1 TGTGCCAGTCGCGACAGGGGGAGTACCGGGGAGCTGTTTTTT CASRDRGSTGELFF
TRBJ1-2 TRBV28 - TRBD1 TGTGCCAGCAGAAGACAGGGTGGTAACTATGGCTACACCTTC CASRRQGGNYGYTF
TRBJ1-1 TRBV15 - TRBD1 TGTGCCACCACGACAGGGACCACTGAAGCTTTCTTT CATTTGTTEAFF
TRBJ1-2 TRBV7-9 - - TGTGCCAGCACCACGGACAGCAACTATGGCTACACCTTC CASTTDSNYGYTF
TRBJ1-3 TRBV7-9 - - TGTGCCAGCAGCTCAGTCGCCCTGGCCCCGTCTGGAAACACCATATATTTT CASSSVALAPSGNTIYF
TRBJ2-2 TRBV18 - TRBD2 TGTGCCAGCTCACCGTGGACTAGCGGGAAGAACACCGGGGAGCTGTTTTTT CASSPWTSGKNTGELFF
TRBJ2-3 TRBV2 - TRBD2 TGTGCCAGCTCCTTCAAGCGGGATAGCACAGATACGCAGTATTTT CASSFKRDSTDTQYF
TRBJ2-7 TRBV5-1 - TRBD1 TGCGCCAGCAGCTGGGGGACAGGAGACTACGAGCAGTACTTC CASSWGTGDYEQYF
TRBJ1-2 TRBV6-5 - TRBD1 TGTGCCAGCAGCCAACAGGGGGCCGGGAGTGGCTACACCTTC CASSQQGAGSGYTF